Listed here are 20 T cell receptor beta chains from one sample, sequenced in a study of cytomegalovirus exposure and HLA in healthy donors. Primers included in the PCR were 60 Vbeta and 13 Jbeta primers. Clones were sequenced by immunoSEQ multiplex PCR, and TCRdb holds only the in-frame ones, with some missing. This sample's table reports more than 50,000 clones. Sequenced sample: PBMCs. Every receptor here comes from a young man in good health and CMV-seropositive.

The gene calls are TRBV11-3 and TRBJ2-1; 10 bases fit TRBD1. V dropped 0 bases and J dropped 2; count of bases not matched to a gene: 4. CDR3 length: 17 amino acids. In germline, CDR1 is SGHNT, CDR2 YENEEA. The CDR3, as DNA: TGTGCCAGCAGCTTAGAGGGACAGGGGCCCCCCTACAATGAGCAGTTCTTC. Protein: CASSLEGQGPPYNEQFF.

J is TRBJ2-7 and V is TRBV28; D may be TRBD1 (5 bases). CDR3 length: 14 residues. The V gene lost 0 bases and the J gene lost 2 bases, with 8 bases spanning the gap. CDR1 and CDR2 from the germline V gene are MDHEN and SYDVKM. CDR3 nucleotides: TGTGCCAGCAGTTTATGGGACACCACCTACGAGCAGTACTTC. This translates into CASSLWDTTYEQYF.

The rearrangement links TRBV6-1 to TRBJ1-4; TRBD1 agrees at 7 bases. The CDR3 covers 16 residues. The V gene end was trimmed by 3 bases and the J gene end by 4 bases; junction bases not matched to a gene: 8. CDR1 and CDR2 (germline): MNHNS, SASEGT. The CDR3 DNA follows: TGTGCCAGCAGTGAGCTGCGACAGGGAGATAATGAAAAACTGTTTTTT. Translation: CASSELRQGDNEKLFF.

This chain links TRBV19 with TRBJ2-3; TRBD1 matches at 9 bases. The germline V gene encodes CDR1 LNHDA and CDR2 SQIVND (reference sequence). The trim removed 6 bases at V and 3 bases at J, leaving 7 bases unmatched. The CDR3 runs to 15 residues. The CDR3 DNA is TGTGCCAGTAGAGAGCGGACAGGGGTTACAGATACGCAGTATTTT. Translated: CASRERTGVTDTQYF.

This chain connects TRBV6-1 to TRBJ2-2; TRBD1 agrees at 9 bases. CDR3 length equals 15 residues. Trimming took 7 bases from V and 1 from J; bases not matched to a gene: 4. From germline, CDR1 is MNHNS and CDR2 SASEGT. Here the CDR3 reads CASKPGQGNTGELFF. The CDR3 DNA reads as TGTGCCAGCAAGCCGGGACAGGGGAACACCGGGGAGCTGTTTTTT.

The chain joins TRBV7-9 to TRBJ2-5; D not resolved. TRBJ2-7 explains the end of the DNA better; the J call may be wrong. From germline, CDR1 is SEHNR and CDR2 FQNEAQ (reference sequence). CDR3 length: 11 residues. The DNA of the CDR3 is TGTGCCAGCAGCTTCCTCTACGAGCAGTACTTC. This sequence encodes CASSFLYEQYF.

J is TRBJ2-6 and V is TRBV19; 7 bases are a match to TRBD1. V shed 6 bases, J shed 0 bases, and the junction held 11 bases outside the gene matches. The V gene's germline CDR1 is LNHDA and CDR2 SQIVND (reference sequence). CDR3 size: 18 residues. CDR3 residues: CASSTRTGGLSGANVLTF. The CDR3, as DNA: TGTGCCAGTAGCACACGGACAGGCGGCCTCTCTGGGGCCAACGTCCTGACTTTC.

The chain combines TRBV19 with TRBJ2-1, with TRBD1 matching 8 bases. Germline trimming cut 2 bases from V and 3 bases from J; bases unmatched to any gene: 0. Looked up from germline, CDR1 is LNHDA and CDR2 is SQIVND (reference sequence). The CDR3 contains 14 residues. The CDR3: CASSITGGYNEQFF. The CDR3 DNA follows: TGTGCCAGTAGTATAACAGGGGGCTACAATGAGCAGTTCTTC.

The chain joins TRBV19 to TRBJ1-2; a possible D gene is TRBD1 (5 bases). Germline V gives CDR1 LNHDA, CDR2 SQIVND (reference sequence). The CDR3 has 13 amino acids. Trimming removed 3 bases from V and 4 bases from J, with 9 bases in between. This CDR3 reads CASSMSTVYGYTF. Written as DNA, the CDR3 is TGTGCCAGTAGTATGTCGACAGTCTATGGCTACACCTTC.

This chain connects TRBV6-6 to TRBJ1-1; D is possibly TRBD1 (5 bases). The V and J ends lost 4 bases and 4 bases respectively, with 16 bases between them. Germline assignment: CDR1 MNHNY and CDR2 SVGAGI (reference sequence). This CDR3 is 15 amino acids long. CDR3 in amino acids: CASSSRGGSGTEAFF. DNA for the CDR3: TGTGCCAGCAGTTCCCGGGGGGGGTCCGGCACTGAAGCTTTCTTT.

The chain employs TRBV6-6 and TRBJ2-5; tentative D call: TRBD1 (7 bases). The J call is uncertain, as TRBJ2-7 better fits the DNA end. Per the germline V gene, CDR1 is MNHNY and CDR2 is SVGAGI (reference sequence). CDR3 length: 16 residues. CDR3 sequence (DNA): TGTGCCAGCAGTGGCCATGGAGGGGGCGCCTCCTACGAGCAGTACTTC. This sequence encodes CASSGHGGGASYEQYF.

The gene calls are TRBV4-2 and TRBJ2-3; tentatively, D is TRBD2 (6 bases). The germline V gene encodes CDR1 LGHNA and CDR2 YNFKEQ. This CDR3 spans 18 amino acids. V dropped 0 bases and J dropped 0 bases, with 16 bases sitting between them. The CDR3 bases are TGTGCCAGCAGCCAAGAAATGGGAGGACCCCAAAGCACAGATACGCAGTATTTT. Translation gives CASSQEMGGPQSTDTQYF.

With regard to this clone: The junction does not match germline at one end; this may be a read error. V and J are TRBV6-1 and TRBJ2-3; the D gene is possibly TRBD1 (6 bases). Germline V CDR1 and CDR2: MNHNS, SASEGT. CDR3 length: 12 amino acids. The CDR3: CASYETGDTQYF. Written as DNA, the CDR3 is TGCGCAAGCTACGAGACAGGTGACACGCAGTATTTT.

The CDR3 here is CASSLGASGGYEQFF. CDR3 nucleotide sequence: TGTGCCAGCAGCTTAGGGGCTAGCGGGGGGTATGAGCAGTTCTTC. V gene TRBV7-2 combines with J gene TRBJ2-1; 11 nucleotides match TRBD2. V shed 1 base, J shed 8 bases, and the junction held 4 bases outside the gene matches. This CDR3 comprises 15 residues. CDR1 and CDR2 (germline): SGHTA, FQGNSA.

The J gene is TRBJ1-5, the V gene TRBV27, with a possible D match to TRBD1 (5 bases). Germline loops: CDR1 MNHEY, CDR2 SMNVEV (reference sequence). Deletions cut 5 bases from V and 7 bases from J, with 15 bases between. This CDR3 is built from 14 residues. CDR3 DNA sequence: TGTGCCAGCAGTCCCCAGGGTACGACCCAGCCCCAGCATTTT. It translates to CASSPQGTTQPQHF.

J is TRBJ2-1 and V is TRBV5-4; TRBD2 agrees at 9 bases. The V gene end was trimmed by 5 bases and the J gene end by 4 bases; junction bases not matched to a gene: 10. The CDR3 sequence is 16 residues long. Germline assignment: CDR1 SGHNT and CDR2 YYREEE (reference sequence). CDR3 residues: CASRPTSSGTYNEQFF. The DNA for the CDR3 is TGTGCCAGCAGACCCACCTCTAGCGGGACATACAATGAGCAGTTCTTC. Variable domain in full (rest from reference TRBV5-4 and TRBJ2-1): ETGVTQSPTHLIKTRGQQVTLRCSSQSGHNTVSWYQQALGQGPQFIFQYYREEENGRGNFPPRFSGLQFPNYSSELNVNALELDDSALYLCASRPTSSGTYNEQFFGPGTRLTVL.

V and J are TRBV9 and TRBJ2-1; D might be TRBD1 (5 bases). V was trimmed by 2 bases and J by 7 bases, leaving 10 bases between them. This CDR3 spans 13 amino acids. Germline V gene sequence: CDR1 SGDLS, CDR2 YYNGEE. CDR3 sequence: CASSVWGSNEQFF. CDR3 DNA: TGTGCCAGCAGCGTGTGGGGCAGTAATGAGCAGTTCTTC.

V gene TRBV6-1 combines with J gene TRBJ1-1; TRBD1 agrees at 9 bases. Trimming cost V 1 base and J 4 bases; bases outside gene matches: 1. Germline CDR1 reads MNHNS; CDR2 reads SASEGT. This CDR3 is built from 14 residues. The CDR3, as DNA: TGTGCCAGCAGTGAAGACAGGGGGCTCACTGAAGCTTTCTTT. It specifies CASSEDRGLTEAFF.

The J gene is TRBJ1-1, the V gene TRBV19; D gene unclear. CDR3 length equals 13 residues. Trimming removed 4 bases from V and 1 base from J, with 7 bases in between. Germline CDR1 reads LNHDA; CDR2 reads SQIVND (reference sequence). The CDR3 region is CASSRSGNTEAFF. CDR3 nucleotide sequence: TGTGCCAGTAGTAGATCAGGGAACACTGAAGCTTTCTTT.

The gene calls are TRBV11-2 and TRBJ2-2, with 10 bases fitting TRBD2. With 1 base clipped from V and 6 bases from J, the junction kept 5 bases outside the gene matches. The CDR3 totals 16 residues. From germline, CDR1 is SGHAT and CDR2 FQNNGV. The CDR3 nucleotides read TGTGCCAGCAGCTTAGGAGGGGGACTAGCGCCCGGGGAGCTGTTTTTT. It is translated as CASSLGGGLAPGELFF. Full variable domain (remainder filled in from reference TRBV11-2 and TRBJ2-2): EAGVAQSPRYKIIEKRQSVAFWCNPISGHATLYWYQQILGQGPKLLIQFQNNGVVDDSQLPKDRFSAERLKGVDSTLKIQPAKLEDSAVYLCASSLGGGLAPGELFFGEGSRLTVL.